This T cell receptor (beta chain) stems from a study of brain metastases from non-small cell lung cancer. Turning to this clone: Its antigen is currently unknown. The junction does not match germline at one end; this may be a read error. Other DNA sequences from this sample encode an identical CDR3 as well.

Sequencing used immunoSEQ multiplex PCR; TCRdb keeps in-frame clones, though not all of them. The data contain roughly 4,600 clones, 70% to 90% of them singletons. The germline V gene encodes CDR1 SNHLY and CDR2 FYNNEI. CDR3 length: 10 amino acids. General observations from the study: T-cell infiltration was lower in brain metastases than primaries (P < 0.001). In roughly 60% of brain metastases, T-cell clones were expanded compared with matched primary tumors.

The chain uses TRBV2 and TRBJ2-4; D tentatively reads TRBD1 or TRBD2 (5 bases each). This TCR came from a donor aged 40 or older with non-small cell lung cancer. The specimen sequenced was tissue from a brain metastasis. The CDR3 reads CASGGNIQYF. The CDR3 DNA reads TGTGCCAGCGGGGGAAACATTCAATACTTC.